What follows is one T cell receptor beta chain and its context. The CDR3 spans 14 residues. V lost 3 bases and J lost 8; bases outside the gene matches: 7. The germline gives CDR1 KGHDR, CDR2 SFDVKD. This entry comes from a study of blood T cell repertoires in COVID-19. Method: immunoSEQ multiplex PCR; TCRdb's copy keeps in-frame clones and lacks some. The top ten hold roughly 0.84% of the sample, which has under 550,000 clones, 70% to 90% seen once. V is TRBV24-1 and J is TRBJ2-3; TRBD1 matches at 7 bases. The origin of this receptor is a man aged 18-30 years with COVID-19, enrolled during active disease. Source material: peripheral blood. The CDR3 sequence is CATSDGDRVGTQYF. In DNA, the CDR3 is TGTGCCACCAGTGATGGAGACAGGGTCGGTACGCAGTATTTT.